The 15 T cell receptor beta chains given below trace back to one sample, sequenced in a study of blood T cell repertoires in COVID-19. The assay was immunoSEQ multiplex PCR, and TCRdb's table has in-frame clones only and misses some. The sample has about 410,000 clones; about 88% are singletons. Sequencing was carried out using peripheral blood. These receptors all stem from a woman in her thirties or forties with COVID-19, enrolled during active disease.

V and J are TRBV30 and TRBJ2-3, with 9 bases lining up with TRBD2. This CDR3 contains 18 residues. The V gene end was trimmed by 1 base and the J gene end by 0 bases; junction bases not matched to a gene: 11. Germline values: CDR1 GTSNPN, CDR2 SVGIG (reference sequence). CDR3: CAWSGLAGLGISTDTQYF. In nucleotides, the CDR3 is TGTGCCTGGAGTGGTCTAGCGGGGTTGGGTATAAGCACAGATACGCAGTATTTT. Based on the CDR3 plus reference TRBV30 and TRBJ2-3, the full variable domain is SQTIHQWPATLVQPVGSPLSLECTVEGTSNPNLYWYRQAAGRGLQLLFYSVGIGQISSEVPQNLSASRPQDRQFILSSKKLLLSDSGFYLCAWSGLAGLGISTDTQYFGPGTRLTVL.

This chain joins TRBV5-5 and TRBJ1-2; tentatively, D is TRBD1 (6 bases). The germline V gene encodes CDR1 SGHKS and CDR2 YYEKEE (reference sequence). V was trimmed by 0 bases and J by 8 bases, leaving 14 bases between them. This CDR3 contains 14 residues. CDR3 sequence reads: CASSLEGETAGYTF. The CDR3 DNA sequence: TGTGCCAGCAGCTTGGAGGGGGAGACCGCGGGCTACACCTTC.

V and J are TRBV6-1 and TRBJ2-7, with D possibly being TRBD1 (5 bases). The germline gives CDR1 MNHNS, CDR2 SASEGT. The CDR3 sequence is 13 residues long. V was clipped by 2 bases and J by 2 bases, with 7 bases between them. CDR3 protein: CASSEFRAYEQYF. The CDR3 DNA sequence: TGTGCCAGCAGTGAATTCAGGGCCTACGAGCAGTACTTC.

The V call is TRBV7-3, the J call TRBJ2-1; 14 bases agree with TRBD2. The CDR3 consists of 20 residues. CDR1 is SGHTA, CDR2 FQGTGA, per germline. Losses at the gene ends were 5 bases for V and 3 bases for J; bases not matched to a gene: 15. The CDR3 is CASSRQPGLAGEGFYNEQFF. The CDR3 DNA sequence: TGTGCCAGCAGCCGACAACCGGGACTAGCGGGAGAGGGTTTCTACAATGAGCAGTTCTTC.

The chain carries TRBV7-2 and TRBJ1-5; D remains unclear. There are 13 residues in the CDR3. V lost 2 bases, J lost 6 bases, and 8 bases lay in between. Per the germline V gene, CDR1 is SGHTA and CDR2 is FQGNSA. CDR3 bases: TGTGCCAGCAGCTTAACAACAATTCAGCCCCAGCATTTT. Encoded protein: CASSLTTIQPQHF.

This chain joins TRBV7-2 and TRBJ2-3; the match to TRBD2 covers 10 bases. Per the germline V gene, CDR1 is SGHTA and CDR2 is FQGNSA. V lost 3 bases, J lost 5 bases, and 5 bases stayed unmatched. The CDR3 has 15 residues. CDR3 region: CASSLGLANLDTQYF. CDR3 DNA: TGTGCCAGCAGCTTGGGACTAGCGAATTTAGATACGCAGTATTTT.

Many counts were recorded for this clone. This rearrangement joins TRBV11-2 to TRBJ2-3; 8 nucleotides match TRBD2. Germline loops: CDR1 SGHAT, CDR2 FQNNGV. The CDR3 is 15 residues long. After removal of 3 bases from V and 5 bases from J, the junction contained 7 bases not matched to a gene. CDR3 coding DNA: TGTGCCAGCAGCTTGACCGGGGGGGCTCTAGATACGCAGTATTTT. This translates into CASSLTGGALDTQYF. The complete variable domain, with remaining parts taken from reference TRBV11-2 and TRBJ2-3, reads EAGVAQSPRYKIIEKRQSVAFWCNPISGHATLYWYQQILGQGPKLLIQFQNNGVVDDSQLPKDRFSAERLKGVDSTLKIQPAKLEDSAVYLCASSLTGGALDTQYFGPGTRLTVL.

The rearrangement joins TRBV6-5 to TRBJ2-7; 10 bases match TRBD1. CDR1 and CDR2 from the germline V gene are MNHEY and SVGAGI. The CDR3 is 15 residues long. Germline trimming cut 5 bases from V and 6 bases from J; bases unmatched to any gene: 10. CDR3 coding DNA: TGTGCCAGCAGTAACCGACAGGGGGCTTCGGGCGAGCAGTACTTC. It encodes CASSNRQGASGEQYF.

The chain couples TRBV7-3 to TRBJ1-1; D is undetermined. V shed 1 base and J shed 1 base, with 10 bases lying between them. There are 15 residues in the CDR3. The germline gives CDR1 SGHTA, CDR2 FQGTGA. CDR3 DNA: TGTGCCAGCAGCTTAAATCCGGTGAAGAACACTGAAGCTTTCTTT. It encodes CASSLNPVKNTEAFF.

This chain uses TRBV19 with TRBJ2-7, with D possibly TRBD1 on 6 matching bases. Germline values: CDR1 LNHDA, CDR2 SQIVND (reference sequence). Trimming took 3 bases from V and 1 from J, leaving 16 bases between them. This CDR3 comprises 16 residues. The CDR3 DNA follows: TGTGCCAGTAGTATCTCGTCAGGGGCTGGGTCCTACGAGCAGTACTTC. Protein: CASSISSGAGSYEQYF.

The chain links TRBV7-8 to TRBJ2-7; the match to TRBD1 covers 7 bases. The CDR3 length is 15 residues. From germline, CDR1 is SGHVS and CDR2 FQNEAQ. V lost 3 bases and J lost 2; bases outside the gene matches: 7. CDR3 coding DNA: TGTGCCAGCAGCTTCTCAACAGGGGAAACCTACGAGCAGTACTTC. This codes for CASSFSTGETYEQYF. The full variable domain, its missing parts supplied by reference TRBV7-8 and TRBJ2-7, is GAGVSQSPRYKVAKRGQDVALRCDPISGHVSLFWYQQALGQGPEFLTYFQNEAQLDKSGLPSDRFFAERPEGSVSTLKIQRTQQEDSAVYLCASSFSTGETYEQYFGPGTRLTVT.

The V call is TRBV2, the J call TRBJ2-7; maybe TRBD1 (6 bases). Trimming took 7 bases from V and 1 from J, leaving 14 bases between them. CDR1 is SNHLY, CDR2 FYNNEI, per germline. The CDR3 has 14 amino acids. The CDR3 sequence: CASIPGTTSYEQYF. Written as DNA, the CDR3 is TGTGCCAGCATACCCGGGACAACTTCCTACGAGCAGTACTTC.

The chain combines TRBV5-6 with TRBJ1-1; no clear D gene. Germline lookup yields CDR1 SGHDT and CDR2 YYEEEE. This CDR3 has 12 residues. V lost 1 base to trimming and J lost 8 bases, with 9 bases between them. This chain's CDR3 is CASSLTAGEAFF. In nucleotides, the CDR3 is TGTGCCAGCAGCTTGACGGCGGGGGAAGCTTTCTTT.

This chain uses TRBV4-3 with TRBJ1-6; 7 bases are a match to TRBD1. This CDR3 comprises 17 residues. Germline V gene sequence: CDR1 LGHNA, CDR2 YSLEER. V shed 1 base, J shed 8 bases, and the junction held 11 bases outside the gene matches. The CDR3 here is CASSQAKFITGDSPLHF. The CDR3 coding sequence is TGCGCCAGCAGCCAAGCTAAGTTTATAACAGGGGATTCACCCCTCCACTTT.

The V call is TRBV9, the J call TRBJ2-1; no firm D call. This CDR3 region has 11 residues. V lost 0 bases and J 8 bases, leaving 3 bases between the germline ends. Looked up from germline, CDR1 is SGDLS and CDR2 is YYNGEE. The CDR3 protein is CASSVAYEQFF. CDR3 DNA: TGTGCCAGCAGCGTAGCCTATGAGCAGTTCTTC.